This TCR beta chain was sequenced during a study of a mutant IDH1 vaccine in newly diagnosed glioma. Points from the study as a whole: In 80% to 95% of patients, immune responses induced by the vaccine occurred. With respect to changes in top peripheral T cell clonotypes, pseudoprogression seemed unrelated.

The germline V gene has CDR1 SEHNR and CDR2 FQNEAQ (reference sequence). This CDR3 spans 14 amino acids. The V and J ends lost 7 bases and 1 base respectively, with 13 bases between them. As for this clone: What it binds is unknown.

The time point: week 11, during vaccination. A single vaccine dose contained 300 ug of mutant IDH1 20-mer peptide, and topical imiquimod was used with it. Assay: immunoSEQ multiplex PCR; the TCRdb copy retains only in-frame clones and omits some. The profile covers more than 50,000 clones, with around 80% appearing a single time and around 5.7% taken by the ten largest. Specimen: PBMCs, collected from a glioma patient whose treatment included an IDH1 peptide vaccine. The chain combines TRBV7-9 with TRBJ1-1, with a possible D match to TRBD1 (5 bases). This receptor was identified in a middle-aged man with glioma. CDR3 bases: TGTGCCAGCACCTCCCGGGACGGGAACACTGAAGCTTTCTTT. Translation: CASTSRDGNTEAFF.